This T cell receptor beta chain came from a study of T cell responses to AZD1222 COVID-19 vaccine (dated by TCRdb to the early 2020s). With respect to the entire study: AZD1222 recipients with second doses at about 4 weeks or about 12 weeks were pooled, because spike-specific TCR depth and breadth did not differ between schedules. Trial participants were enrolled into age subgroups of 18-55, 56-69 and 70-plus years, which contained about 150, 27 and 61 TCR-sequenced participants, respectively. A total of 230 to 250 trial participants underwent TCR sequencing, of whom approximately 210 received two doses of AZD1222 and roughly 25 received two doses of the MenACWY control vaccine.

The CDR3 regions of human TCRbeta chains were subjected to immunosequencing. On the study's bioinformatics: TCRs in the repertoires were compared against a reference library of SARS-CoV-2-specific TCRs that had been generated with the MIRA antigen-specificity platform. Breadth meant the fraction of unique TCRs that were SARS-CoV-2-associated, whereas depth meant the fraction of total T cells that were SARS-CoV-2-associated. Each spike-specific TCR was assigned to its reactive spike region and to a CD4 or CD8 class using the MIRA data. Log10-transformed breadth and depth values were compared by one-way ANOVA with Sidak's multiple comparisons tests. TCRdb re-hosts the immuneACCESS table, in-frame sequences only. Its copies lack some clones; in the studies checked, an unresolved V gene accounts for under half of them, and the cause for the rest is not known. V and J calls plus clone size are reproduced from that table; the DNA served to infer D and trimming. The table for this sample lists 78,000 or so clones; more than 70% of them were counted only once. Jointly, the top ten make up less than 20% of the sample.

The time point label of this sample denotes: baseline before first vaccination. The vaccinee samples were drawn from two UK trials, COV001 and COV002, one of which was a single-blind randomized controlled phase 2/3 trial testing AZD1222 (ChAdOx1 nCoV-19) in healthy adults. For TCRbeta chain sequencing, PBMC samples from trial participants were taken at day 0 and at day 28 after the second dose. The CDR1 and CDR2 encoded by the germline V gene (reference sequence) are SEHNR and FQNEAQ. V is cut back by 5 bases and J by 4 bases, with 7 bases in the junction unmatched. The CDR3 goes from the cysteine to the phenylalanine over 15 residues. Only CDR3 DNA is held: 45 bases, read in frame from base 1. Beyond this particular receptor, the publication reports: Participants were mostly white British, with more females than males. The authors suggested clonal diversity may have been underestimated. Because no day 14 peak-response samples were available, the repertoires could be characterized only after the peak T cell response. Conclusions about previously exposed vaccinees are limited because only 5 or 6 AZD1222 recipients were SARS-CoV-2 seropositive at baseline. Spike-specific TCR breadth and depth rose significantly after two AZD1222 doses compared with day 0 and with MenACWY recipients. Vaccine-associated CD4 TCRs spanned the whole spike protein, with dominant responses in regions 160-218 and 743-854. Reportedly, almost half of the unique spike-specific TCRs recognized epitopes lying outside the regions that are mutated in the B.1.351 and B.1.1.7 variants. The 56-69-year group was small, and its depth increase did not reach significance, likely because of low power.

Details on this clone: This clone's antigen is unknown. The input lacks base qualities; no much larger clone sits a single base away.

The chain joins TRBV7-9 to TRBJ2-3, and TRBD2 aligns with 9 junction nucleotides. The material sequenced was peripheral blood, taken on day 0 of AZD1222 vaccination. The clonotype was recovered from an adult in good health. CDR3 region: CASSRTSDGSDTQYF. In nucleotide form, the sequence is TGTGCCAGCAGCCGGACTAGCGACGGGTCAGATACGCAGTATTTT.